This paragraph covers one TCR beta chain sequence. The CDR3 is made up of 14 amino acids. This sample is part of a study of control samples from healthy donors and cancer patients. Data came from immunoSEQ multiplex PCR; TCRdb stores just in-frame clones and leaves some out. The table shows approximately 110,000 clones, with roughly 92% occurring only once. The gene calls are TRBV21-1 and TRBJ2-7; TRBD1 is the table's D call, not checked against the DNA. TRBV21-1 is reported as a pseudogene. The receptor's source is a woman in her late teens or twenties in good health. The material sequenced was blood. Written as DNA, the CDR3 is TGTGCCAGCACCCAGGACAGGTGGACCTACGAGCAGTACTTC. Its translation is CASTQDRWTYEQYF.